Presented here are 26 T cell receptor beta chains from one specimen sequenced in a study of T cell repertoires in cytomegalovirus infection. TCRdb re-called the reads with MiXCR, one entry per CDR3 protein. In the table there are about 490,000 distinct CDR3 sequences, approximately 10% of which are singletons. Input material: PBMCs. Receptor source: a human donor in good health (CMV status not recorded). Some clones in this sample may be carry-over from other donors' samples.

Ten or more counts support this clonotype. The chain employs TRBV7-2 and TRBJ1-5; 9 bases agree with TRBD1. In germline, CDR1 is SGHTA, CDR2 FQGNSA. CDR3 length equals 15 residues. The trim removed 1 base at V and 9 bases at J, leaving 7 bases unmatched. CDR3 DNA sequence: TGTGCCAGCAGCTTAGTGGGGACAGGGCCCTCGCCCCAGCATTTT. Protein: CASSLVGTGPSPQHF.

The sample holds many counts of this clonotype. This rearrangement joins TRBV28 to TRBJ1-5, with D perhaps TRBD1 (5 bases). Germline CDR1 MDHEN, CDR2 SYDVKM. The CDR3 length is 14 residues. Deletions cut 7 bases from V and 4 bases from J, with 14 bases between. The CDR3 DNA sequence: TGTGCCAGCACCAGGGATGGGGTAAATCAGCCCCAGCATTTT. Translation: CASTRDGVNQPQHF.

About this clonotype: This clone may be a read error of a much larger clone one base away. The chain is built from TRBV6-1 and TRBJ1-1; the match to TRBD1 covers 10 bases. The CDR3 has 16 residues. After removal of 7 bases from V and 6 bases from J, the junction contained 14 bases not matched to a gene. Germline CDR1 and CDR2: MNHNS and SASEGT. The CDR3 region has the DNA TGTGCCAGCATCCCCGGGACAGGGGTTAGAGTCGCTGAAGCTTTCTTT. Its protein product is CASIPGTGVRVAEAFF.

This clonotype was detected many times. The V and J genes are TRBV19 and TRBJ2-1, with a tentative D call TRBD2 (5 bases). The CDR3 has 12 amino acids. Germline V gene sequence: CDR1 LNHDA, CDR2 SQIVND (reference sequence). Trimming took off 7 bases at V and 7 bases at J, with 11 bases between the two ends. The CDR3 sequence: CASNGIANEQFF. The CDR3 DNA reads as TGTGCCAGTAACGGGATCGCGAATGAGCAGTTCTTC. Using reference TRBV19 and TRBJ2-1 for the parts outside the CDR3, the full variable domain is DGGITQSPKYLFRKEGQNVTLSCEQNLNHDAMYWYRQDPGQGLRLIYYSQIVNDFQKGDIAEGYSVSREKKESFPLTVTSAQKNPTAFYLCASNGIANEQFFGPGTRLTVL.

V usage is TRBV6-1 and J usage is TRBJ2-1; 9 bases align to TRBD2. The germline V gene has CDR1 MNHNS and CDR2 SASEGT. V gave up 5 bases and J gave up 6 bases; unmatched junction bases: 5. CDR3 length equals 14 residues. The CDR3 nucleotides read TGTGCCAGCAGTCCCCGGGGACTAGCCAATGAGCAGTTCTTC. Its translation: CASSPRGLANEQFF.

This clonotype was picked up many times. The chain has TRBV19 and TRBJ1-2; D is unclear. CDR1 and CDR2 from the germline V gene are LNHDA and SQIVND (reference sequence). V was trimmed by 2 bases and J by 8 bases, leaving 9 bases between them. The CDR3 runs 12 residues. In DNA form, the CDR3 reads TGTGCCAGTAGTATACTCCGCGGCGGCTACACCTTC. This encodes CASSILRGGYTF.

At least ten counts were recorded for this clonotype. The chain combines TRBV23-1 with TRBJ1-4; D may be TRBD1 (5 bases). TRBV23-1 is an ORF, and what it does is uncertain. The CDR3 length is 16 residues. Trimming took 0 bases from V and 8 from J, leaving 16 bases between them. The CDR3 DNA follows: TGCGCCAGCAGTCAATCCAGGGTCAAAGGTTCCGAAAAACTGTTTTTT. As protein: CASSQSRVKGSEKLFF.

The DNA for the CDR3 is TGCAGTGCTAGCGGCCTCCGGGCCCTTAACACTGAAGCTTTCTTT. This codes for CSASGLRALNTEAFF. The rearrangement joins TRBV20-1 to TRBJ1-1; D call uncertain. Germline V lookup: CDR1 DFQATT, CDR2 SNEGSKA (reference sequence). The V and J ends lost 3 bases and 2 bases respectively, with 16 bases between them. This CDR3 has 15 amino acids.

At least ten counts were recorded for this clonotype. The genes are TRBV4-2 and TRBJ1-1, with TRBD1 as a possible D gene (6 bases). CDR1 and CDR2 from the germline V gene are LGHNA and YNFKEQ. V was clipped by 6 bases and J by 3 bases, with 14 bases between them. CDR3 size: 14 residues. The CDR3 region has the DNA TGTGCCAGCAGTTCCAGGGGATCTGACACTGAAGCTTTCTTT. It codes for CASSSRGSDTEAFF.

This clonotype was counted ten times or more. This chain uses TRBV6-2 or TRBV6-3 with TRBJ1-6; maybe TRBD1 (6 bases). The CDR3 spans 15 residues. V lost 5 bases, J lost 3 bases, and 11 bases lay in between. Looked up from germline, CDR1 is MNHEY and CDR2 is SVGEGT. The CDR3 reads CASSRTDHYNSPLHF. Here the CDR3 DNA reads TGTGCCAGCAGTAGGACAGACCACTATAATTCACCCCTCCACTTT.

This chain joins TRBV5-4 and TRBJ2-1, with a possible D match to TRBD1 (6 bases). Germline CDR1 SGHNT, CDR2 YYREEE (reference sequence). This CDR3 contains 13 residues. With 4 bases removed from V and 14 bases from J, the gap between germline ends came to 19 bases. Here the CDR3 DNA reads TGTGCCAGCAGCAATTCAACACAGGGATTGGAGTTCTTC. Its protein product is CASSNSTQGLEFF. The variable domain in full, with the rest retrieved from reference TRBV5-4 and TRBJ2-1, is ETGVTQSPTHLIKTRGQQVTLRCSSQSGHNTVSWYQQALGQGPQFIFQYYREEENGRGNFPPRFSGLQFPNYSSELNVNALELDDSALYLCASSNSTQGLEFFGPGTRLTVL.

This clonotype was counted at least ten times. The chain carries TRBV11-2 and TRBJ2-1; 13 nucleotides match TRBD2. The trim removed 1 base at V and 8 bases at J, leaving 5 bases unmatched. This CDR3 spans 16 amino acids. Germline-derived CDR1 and CDR2 are SGHAT and FQNNGV. Written as DNA, the CDR3 is TGTGCCAGCAGCTTAGGTTGGACTAGCGGGAGTGATGAGCAGTTCTTC. This codes for CASSLGWTSGSDEQFF.

This clonotype was seen at least ten times. The J gene is TRBJ1-1, the V gene TRBV7-8; D is ambiguous. The V end lost 3 bases, the J end lost 10 bases, and 21 bases lay between the germline ends. The CDR3 totals 15 residues. Germline V gives CDR1 SGHVS, CDR2 FQNEAQ. DNA for the CDR3: TGTGCCAGCAGCTTGGGGTGGCGGACCGGGGATAGAGCTTTCTTT. Its protein product is CASSLGWRTGDRAFF.

There are many counts of this clonotype. The chain uses TRBV11-2 and TRBJ2-5, with D tentatively TRBD1 (6 bases). The germline V gene encodes CDR1 SGHAT and CDR2 FQNNGV. The CDR3 has 14 residues. The germline V and J ends were trimmed by 4 bases and 0 bases, with 9 bases remaining between them. This CDR3 is CASSWTENQETQYF. The CDR3 bases are TGTGCCAGCAGCTGGACAGAAAACCAAGAGACCCAGTACTTC.

Many counts were recorded for this clonotype. The chain is built from TRBV7-3 and TRBJ2-1; TRBD2 agrees at 7 bases. The CDR3 extends over 15 amino acids. With 5 bases clipped from V and 7 bases from J, the junction kept 11 bases outside the gene matches. In germline, CDR1 is SGHTA, CDR2 FQGTGA. Here the CDR3 DNA reads TGTGCCAGCAGCCCTGGGACTAACCTGGGGAATGAGCAGTTCTTC. This codes for CASSPGTNLGNEQFF. Filled out from reference TRBV7-3 and TRBJ2-1, the complete variable domain reads GAGVSQTPSNKVTEKGKYVELRCDPISGHTALYWYRQSLGQGPEFLIYFQGTGAADDSGLPNDRFFAVRPEGSVSTLKIQRTERGDSAVYLCASSPGTNLGNEQFFGPGTRLTVL.

V and J are TRBV20-1 and TRBJ1-2; a weak D match, TRBD1 (5 bases). This CDR3 is 13 amino acids long. In germline, CDR1 is DFQATT, CDR2 SNEGSKA (reference sequence). V was clipped by 6 bases and J by 5 bases, with 16 bases between them. The CDR3 protein is CSAIGRDHYGYTF. In DNA, the CDR3 is TGCAGTGCCATAGGGAGGGACCATTATGGCTACACCTTC.

There are a few counts of this clonotype. The V and J genes are TRBV4-2 and TRBJ1-5; D perhaps matches TRBD1 (5 bases). The germline V gene encodes CDR1 LGHNA and CDR2 YNFKEQ. Trimming took off 5 bases at V and 0 bases at J, with 17 bases between the two ends. The CDR3 is made up of 17 amino acids. CDR3 nucleotide sequence: TGTGCCAGCAGCGACCTTGTTGGGGGGAATAGCAATCAGCCCCAGCATTTT. This gives the protein CASSDLVGGNSNQPQHF.

This clonotype has at least ten counts. This sequence joins TRBV28 and TRBJ1-2, with 7 nucleotides matching TRBD1. The CDR3 is 15 amino acids. Germline CDR1 reads MDHEN; CDR2 reads SYDVKM. V dropped 3 bases and J dropped 7; count of bases not matched to a gene: 11. In nucleotides, the CDR3 is TGTGCCAGCAGTTTCTCCTTCGGAACAGGGGTTGGCTACACCTTC. This codes for CASSFSFGTGVGYTF.

In this sample, this clonotype turned up many times. The chain is built from TRBV19 and TRBJ2-7, with 12 nucleotides matching TRBD2. Germline V gene sequence: CDR1 LNHDA, CDR2 SQIVND (reference sequence). This CDR3 spans 17 amino acids. After removal of 5 bases from V and 0 bases from J, the junction contained 8 bases not matched to a gene. The CDR3 DNA is TGTGCCAGTAGTCCCCCACTAGCGGGAGGCAGCTCCTACGAGCAGTACTTC. Its translation: CASSPPLAGGSSYEQYF. The full variable domain, in which reference TRBV19 and TRBJ2-7 provide the parts outside the CDR3, is DGGITQSPKYLFRKEGQNVTLSCEQNLNHDAMYWYRQDPGQGLRLIYYSQIVNDFQKGDIAEGYSVSREKKESFPLTVTSAQKNPTAFYLCASSPPLAGGSSYEQYFGPGTRLTVT.

This clonotype was detected many times. The chain employs TRBV3-1 and TRBJ2-7; D is possibly TRBD2 (5 bases). Germline-derived CDR1 and CDR2 are LGHDT and YNNKEL (reference sequence). The V and J ends lost 3 bases and 2 bases respectively, with 11 bases between them. This CDR3 comprises 14 residues. The CDR3: CASSQGRWTYEQYF. CDR3 DNA: TGTGCCAGCAGCCAGGGGAGATGGACCTACGAGCAGTACTTC.

This sequence joins TRBV5-6 and TRBJ2-7; weak D call: TRBD1 (7 bases). Trimming left V 0 bases short and J 3 bases short, with 13 bases between. There are 15 residues in the CDR3. Germline CDR1 SGHDT, CDR2 YYEEEE. The CDR3 here is CASSLGAGGNYEQYF. CDR3 in DNA: TGTGCCAGCAGCTTGGGAGCAGGGGGGAACTACGAGCAGTACTTC.

V and J are TRBV30 and TRBJ2-2, with TRBD2 matching over 14 bases. Trimming cost V 4 bases and J 7 bases; bases outside gene matches: 8. From germline, CDR1 is GTSNPN and CDR2 SVGIG (reference sequence). This CDR3 has 16 amino acids. This CDR3 reads CAWIKGLAGVDGELFF. The CDR3 DNA is TGTGCCTGGATAAAGGGACTAGCGGGAGTTGACGGGGAGCTGTTTTTT.

Ten or more counts support this clonotype. As DNA, the CDR3 is TGTGCCAGCAGCTTTGTCCCGGGGGTCCACGTTAAAGAGACCCAGTACTTC. It is translated as CASSFVPGVHVKETQYF. The chain joins TRBV7-2 to TRBJ2-5; D perhaps matches TRBD2 (6 bases). Trimming took off 3 bases at V and 3 bases at J, with 20 bases between the two ends. Per the germline V gene, CDR1 is SGHTA and CDR2 is FQGNSA. The CDR3 totals 17 residues.

For this clonotype: With a much larger clone just one base away, this may be a read error. The chain uses TRBV19 and TRBJ1-6; the D gene is possibly TRBD1 (5 bases). Germline values: CDR1 LNHDA, CDR2 SQIVND (reference sequence). The CDR3 has 14 residues. Written as DNA, the CDR3 is TGTGCCAGTAGCCCCTCGGGGGAGGATTCACCCCTCCGCTTT. Protein product: CASSPSGEDSPLRF.

The table lists this clonotype with many counts. The chain links TRBV7-9 to TRBJ2-3, with D unclear. This CDR3 region has 17 residues. CDR1 and CDR2 (germline): SEHNR, FQNEAQ (reference sequence). V was clipped by 6 bases and J by 3 bases, with 22 bases between them. The CDR3 reads CASSPTLSGWKTDTQYF. DNA of the CDR3: TGTGCCAGCAGTCCAACACTCTCCGGTTGGAAAACAGATACGCAGTATTTT.

As to this clonotype: A read error is the likely source, as a far larger clone sits one nucleotide away. The rearrangement links TRBV11-1 to TRBJ2-1; possible D gene TRBD2, 6 bases. Germline V gives CDR1 SGHAT, CDR2 FQDESV (reference sequence). This CDR3 spans 11 amino acids. With 1 base removed from V and 12 bases from J, the gap between germline ends came to 7 bases. The CDR3 DNA is TGTGCCAGCAGCTTAGGGGGAGGGCAGTTCTTC. Translation: CASSLGGGQFF. Together with reference TRBV11-1 and TRBJ2-1, the CDR3 gives the full variable domain: EAEVAQSPRYKITEKSQAVAFWCDPISGHATLYWYRQILGQGPELLVQFQDESVVDDSQLPKDRFSAERLKGVDSTLKIQPAELGDSAMYLCASSLGGGQFFGPGTRLTVL.